The present T cell receptor beta chain was sequenced within a study of cytomegalovirus exposure and HLA in healthy donors. Amplification used 60 Vbeta primers and 13 Jbeta primers. Sequencing was performed with immunoSEQ multiplex PCR; in TCRdb, only in-frame clones are kept and a portion is missing. The table lists 200,000 to 250,000 clones, around 88% of them singletons. Study observations and caveats: Highest at DRB1 and lowest at HLA-C, TCR association rates differed among HLA loci in a later analysis.

This clone occurred a few times. Antigen: not known. The sample consisted of PBMCs. The receptor's source is a woman under 30 in good health and CMV-seronegative.

CDR3 nucleotides: TGTGCCAGCAGCCTGACAGTCCTGGAGACAGCTAACTATGGCTACACCTTC. Its protein is CASSLTVLETANYGYTF. This chain links TRBV7-8 with TRBJ1-2; possible D gene TRBD1, 5 bases. The CDR3 contains 17 residues. The germline CDR1 and CDR2 sequences are SGHVS and FQNEAQ. V lost 5 bases, J lost 0 bases, and 19 bases lay in between.